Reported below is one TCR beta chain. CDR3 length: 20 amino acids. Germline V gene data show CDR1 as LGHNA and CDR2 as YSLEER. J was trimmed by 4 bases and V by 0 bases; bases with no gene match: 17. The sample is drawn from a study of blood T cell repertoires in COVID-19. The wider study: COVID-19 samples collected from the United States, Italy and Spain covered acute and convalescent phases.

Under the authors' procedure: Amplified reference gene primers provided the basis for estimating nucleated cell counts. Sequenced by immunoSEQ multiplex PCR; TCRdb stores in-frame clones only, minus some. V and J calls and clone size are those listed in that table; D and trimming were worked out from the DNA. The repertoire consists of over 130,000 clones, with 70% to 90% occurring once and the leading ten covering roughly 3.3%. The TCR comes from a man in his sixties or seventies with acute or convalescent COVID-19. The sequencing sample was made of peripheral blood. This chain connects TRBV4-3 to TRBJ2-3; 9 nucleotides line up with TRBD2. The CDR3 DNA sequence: TGCGCCAGCAGCCAAGAAAGAAGGAGTAGCGGGAGATTGAGCGCAGATACGCAGTATTTT. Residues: CASSQERRSSGRLSADTQYF.